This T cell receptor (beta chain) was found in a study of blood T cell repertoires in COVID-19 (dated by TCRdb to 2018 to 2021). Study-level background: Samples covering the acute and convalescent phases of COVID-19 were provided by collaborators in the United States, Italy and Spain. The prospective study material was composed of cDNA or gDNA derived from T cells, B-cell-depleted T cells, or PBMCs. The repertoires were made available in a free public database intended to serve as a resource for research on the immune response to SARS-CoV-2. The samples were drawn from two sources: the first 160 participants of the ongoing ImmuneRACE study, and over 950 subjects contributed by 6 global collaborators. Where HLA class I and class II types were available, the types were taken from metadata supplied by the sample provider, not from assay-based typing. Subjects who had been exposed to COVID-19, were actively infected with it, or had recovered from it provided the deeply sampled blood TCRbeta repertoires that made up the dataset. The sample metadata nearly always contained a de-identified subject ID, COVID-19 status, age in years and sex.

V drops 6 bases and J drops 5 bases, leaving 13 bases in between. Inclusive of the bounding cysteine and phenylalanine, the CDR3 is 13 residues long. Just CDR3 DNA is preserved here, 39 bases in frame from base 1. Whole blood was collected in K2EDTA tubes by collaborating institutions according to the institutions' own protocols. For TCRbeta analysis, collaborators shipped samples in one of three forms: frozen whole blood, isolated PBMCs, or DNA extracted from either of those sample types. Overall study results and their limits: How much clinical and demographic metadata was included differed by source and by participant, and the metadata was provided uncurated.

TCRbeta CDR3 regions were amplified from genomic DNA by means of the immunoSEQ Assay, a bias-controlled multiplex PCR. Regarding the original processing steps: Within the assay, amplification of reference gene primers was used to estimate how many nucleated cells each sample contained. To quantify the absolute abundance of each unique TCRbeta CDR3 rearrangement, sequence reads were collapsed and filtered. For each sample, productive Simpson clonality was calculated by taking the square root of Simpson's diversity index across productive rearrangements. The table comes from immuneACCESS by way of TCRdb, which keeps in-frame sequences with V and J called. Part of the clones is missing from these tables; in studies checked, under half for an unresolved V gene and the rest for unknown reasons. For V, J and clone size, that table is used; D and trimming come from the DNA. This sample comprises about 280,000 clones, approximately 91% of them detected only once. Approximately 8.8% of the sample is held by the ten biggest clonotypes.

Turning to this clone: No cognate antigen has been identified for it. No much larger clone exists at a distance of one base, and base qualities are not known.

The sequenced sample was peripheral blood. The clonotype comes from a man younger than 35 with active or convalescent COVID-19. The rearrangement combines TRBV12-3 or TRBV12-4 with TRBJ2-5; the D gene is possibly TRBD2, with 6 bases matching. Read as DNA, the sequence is TGTGCCAGCAGGCAAACTAGCAAGGAGACCCAGTACTTC. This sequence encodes CASRQTSKETQYF.